The sequence of this TCR beta chain was determined in a study of T cells after yellow fever vaccination. TCRdb reprocessed the 5' RACE reads via MiXCR and lists one record per CDR3 protein. In the table there are just over 250,000 distinct CDR3 sequences, over 4.5% of which are singletons. Trimming cost V 6 bases and J 3 bases; bases outside gene matches: 10. Per germline, CDR1 MNHEY and CDR2 SMNVEV (reference sequence). The CDR3 has 16 residues. The starting material was CD4+ T cells sorted from PBMCs, obtained on the day of the yellow fever booster vaccination. The TCR was taken from a man aged 18 to 30 who received the YFV17D yellow fever vaccine. This rearrangement joins TRBV27 to TRBJ1-4; 7 bases agree with TRBD1. The CDR3 nucleotides are TGTGCCAGCAGCCTCAGGGGGAAAGCGGCTAATGAAAAACTGTTTTTT. It encodes CASSLRGKAANEKLFF.